The 21 T cell receptor beta chains listed next were all sequenced from one sample in a study of blood T cell repertoires in COVID-19. Produced via immunoSEQ multiplex PCR; TCRdb's table is partial and in-frame only. The sample has roughly 160,000 clones, about 86% seen once; the top ten hold approximately 18%. What was sequenced was peripheral blood. The receptors were sampled from a woman between 70 and 85 years old who had recovered from COVID-19.

This chain joins TRBV3-1 (or the pseudogene TRBV3-2) and TRBJ2-6; D is undetermined. The V end was cut by 2 bases, the J end by 0 bases, with 8 bases between. The CDR3 has 16 amino acids. Germline V gene lookup returns CDR1 LGHDT and CDR2 YNNKEL (reference sequence). The DNA of the CDR3 is TGTGCCAGCAGCCAATTTTGGAGCTCTGGGGCCAACGTCCTGACTTTC. Translation gives CASSQFWSSGANVLTF.

The J gene is TRBJ2-7, the V gene TRBV5-6, with TRBD1 matching 7 bases. This CDR3 is built from 15 residues. The V gene's germline CDR1 is SGHDT and CDR2 YYEEEE. The V gene end was trimmed by 3 bases and the J gene end by 5 bases; junction bases not matched to a gene: 11. CDR3 loop: CASSYSTGLLDEQYF. The CDR3 coding sequence is TGTGCCAGCAGCTATTCGACAGGGTTGCTCGACGAGCAGTACTTC.

The gene calls are TRBV2 and TRBJ1-1; 7 bases match TRBD1. The CDR3 spans 12 residues. Germline CDR1 reads SNHLY; CDR2 reads FYNNEI. The junction had 2 bases not matched to a gene; V was cut back by 4 bases and J by 6 bases. CDR3 nucleotides: TGTGCCAGCAGTGGGACAGGCCCTGAAGCTTTCTTT. Its protein product is CASSGTGPEAFF.

The V and J genes are TRBV5-4 and TRBJ2-1; 9 bases agree with TRBD1. Germline-derived CDR1 and CDR2 are SGHNT and YYREEE (reference sequence). Unmatched junction bases numbered 4, after V lost 4 bases and J lost 5 bases. The CDR3 runs 14 residues. The CDR3 DNA reads TGTGCCAGCAGCCCCCGGGACAGGGACAATGAGCAGTTCTTC. Amino acid sequence: CASSPRDRDNEQFF. Complete variable domain (other parts from reference TRBV5-4 and TRBJ2-1): ETGVTQSPTHLIKTRGQQVTLRCSSQSGHNTVSWYQQALGQGPQFIFQYYREEENGRGNFPPRFSGLQFPNYSSELNVNALELDDSALYLCASSPRDRDNEQFFGPGTRLTVL.

The chain carries TRBV7-2 and TRBJ2-7; 7 bases are shared with TRBD2. The CDR3 totals 15 residues. Per the germline V gene, CDR1 is SGHTA and CDR2 is FQGNSA. With V trimmed by 6 bases and J by 3 bases, 11 bases remained unmatched. CDR3 nucleotide sequence: TGTGCCAGCAGGTCTAGCGGCAGCGGGTTCTACGAGCAGTACTTC. This codes for CASRSSGSGFYEQYF.

This clone was seen just once. The chain employs TRBV11-2 and TRBJ2-1; 8 bases match TRBD2. The CDR3 is made up of 14 amino acids. Germline loops: CDR1 SGHAT, CDR2 FQNNGV. The trim removed 6 bases at V and 2 bases at J, leaving 3 bases unmatched. DNA for the CDR3: TGTGCCAGCAGTCCTAGCGGGCCCTACAATGAGCAGTTCTTC. This sequence encodes CASSPSGPYNEQFF.

The gene calls are TRBV19 and TRBJ1-1; TRBD1 might be the D (5 bases). Germline CDR1 LNHDA, CDR2 SQIVND (reference sequence). V lost 1 base to trimming and J lost 5 bases, with 11 bases between them. This CDR3 contains 14 residues. The CDR3 region has the DNA TGTGCCAGTAGTATAGGCAGGGAAGGGACTGAAGCTTTCTTT. This codes for CASSIGREGTEAFF.

This chain connects TRBV30 to TRBJ1-1; 11 nucleotides align to TRBD1. CDR1 and CDR2 from the germline V gene are GTSNPN and SVGIG (reference sequence). The V and J ends lost 0 bases and 3 bases, in that order; junction bases with no gene match: 6. The CDR3 covers 16 residues. The CDR3 sequence: CAWSVEGGQGDTEAFF. In nucleotides, the CDR3 is TGTGCCTGGAGTGTAGAGGGGGGACAGGGGGACACTGAAGCTTTCTTT.

The rearrangement uses TRBV4-1 and TRBJ2-7; perhaps TRBD2 as D (5 bases). Germline V CDR1 and CDR2: MGHRA, YSYEKL. The CDR3 extends over 14 amino acids. Trimming left V 4 bases short and J 4 bases short, with 14 bases between. Written as DNA, the CDR3 is TGCGCCAGCAGCCCCCGGGCGGGTTGGTACGAGCAGTACTTC. Translating gives CASSPRAGWYEQYF.

The chain is built from TRBV18 and TRBJ2-7; 7 positions agree with TRBD2. The V and J ends lost 1 base and 3 bases, in that order; junction bases with no gene match: 9. CDR1 and CDR2 (germline): KGHSH, LQKENI. This CDR3 comprises 16 residues. CDR3 sequence: CASSPRGGGLDYEQYF. DNA for the CDR3: TGTGCCAGCTCACCACGGGGCGGGGGACTCGACTACGAGCAGTACTTC.

The V call is TRBV10-3, the J call TRBJ2-5, with a tentative D call TRBD2 (6 bases). Trimming shortened V by 4 bases and J by 4 bases, and 13 bases separated the two germline ends. The CDR3 is made up of 14 amino acids. Looked up from germline, CDR1 is ENHRY and CDR2 is SYGVKD. DNA of the CDR3: TGTGCCATCAGTGTCGTCGGAGGGGTAGAGACCCAGTACTTC. Its protein product is CAISVVGGVETQYF.

CDR3 in amino acids: CASSPTGGGRTQYF. The CDR3 DNA reads as TGTGCCAGCAGCCCGACAGGGGGCGGGAGAACGCAGTATTTT. The V and J genes are TRBV3-1 (or the pseudogene TRBV3-2) and TRBJ2-3, with 10 bases lining up with TRBD1. The CDR3 runs to 14 residues. Germline CDR1 LGHDT, CDR2 YNNKEL (reference sequence). The ends lost 4 bases at V and 9 bases at J; junction bases unmatched: 7.

The chain's CDR3 is CAISEGGTATQTRMNTEAFF. For the CDR3, the DNA is TGTGCCATCAGTGAGGGGGGGACCGCGACCCAAACCCGGATGAACACTGAAGCTTTCTTT. V is TRBV10-3 and J is TRBJ1-1, with D perhaps matching TRBD1 (5 bases). Germline V gene sequence: CDR1 ENHRY, CDR2 SYGVKD. Trimming removed 2 bases from V and 0 bases from J, with 25 bases in between. The CDR3 has 20 amino acids.

The chain has TRBV15 and TRBJ1-1; 9 bases map to TRBD1. The germline V gene encodes CDR1 LNHNV and CDR2 YYDKDF (reference sequence). The V and J ends lost 5 bases and 5 bases, in that order; junction bases with no gene match: 12. This CDR3 has 16 residues. Here the CDR3 DNA reads TGTGCCACCAGCCAGGGACAGGGCGCCGGGTGGACTGAAGCTTTCTTT. Its protein product is CATSQGQGAGWTEAFF.

Only a few counts were recorded for this clone. This rearrangement joins TRBV11-2 to TRBJ1-1; a weak D match, TRBD1 (6 bases). V was trimmed by 1 base and J by 0 bases, leaving 12 bases between them. Germline V gives CDR1 SGHAT, CDR2 FQNNGV. The CDR3 is 16 residues long. The CDR3 coding sequence is TGTGCCAGCAGCTTAGGGACAGACCCGTTGAACACTGAAGCTTTCTTT. Translating it yields CASSLGTDPLNTEAFF.

This clone was detected only once. The CDR3 loop is CASSYWTSGTYEQYF. In DNA form, the CDR3 reads TGCGCCAGCAGCTATTGGACTAGCGGGACCTACGAGCAGTACTTC. The chain recombines TRBV4-1 with TRBJ2-7, with TRBD2 matching 12 bases. V was pared by 5 bases and J by 2 bases, with 4 bases of the junction left unmatched. The CDR3 has 15 residues. The germline gives CDR1 MGHRA, CDR2 YSYEKL.

The rearrangement uses TRBV12-3 or TRBV12-4 and TRBJ2-7; a weak D match, TRBD2 (6 bases). V was trimmed by 3 bases and J by 6 bases, leaving 12 bases between them. This CDR3 spans 13 amino acids. CDR3 bases: TGTGCCAGCAGTTTCGGGACTGGAAGCGAGCAGTACTTC. Amino acid sequence: CASSFGTGSEQYF.

V is TRBV30 and J is TRBJ1-2; D call uncertain. The CDR3 extends over 12 amino acids. V shed 2 bases and J shed 5 bases, with 9 bases lying between them. Looked up from germline, CDR1 is GTSNPN and CDR2 is SVGIG (reference sequence). The CDR3: CAWSSGSYGYTF. For the CDR3, the DNA is TGTGCCTGGAGTTCGGGGTCTTATGGCTACACCTTC.

Only one count was recorded for this clone. The V and J genes are TRBV7-6 and TRBJ1-1, with 10 bases identical to TRBD1. Trimming at V came to 5 bases and at J to 5 bases, leaving 8 bases not matched to a gene. Germline CDR1 and CDR2: SGHVS and FNYEAQ. This CDR3 is 15 amino acids long. CDR3 sequence (DNA): TGTGCCAGCAGCCCCCAGGACAGGGGGAGAACTGAAGCTTTCTTT. Encoded protein: CASSPQDRGRTEAFF.

In this sample, this clone turned up a few times. The gene calls are TRBV27 and TRBJ1-2, with D maybe TRBD1 (5 bases). Germline values: CDR1 MNHEY, CDR2 SMNVEV (reference sequence). The CDR3 is made up of 13 amino acids. Deletions cut 10 bases from V and 4 bases from J, with 16 bases between. The CDR3 DNA reads TGTGCCACCTGGGGGGTCATGACCTATGGCTACACCTTC. It is translated as CATWGVMTYGYTF.

V usage is TRBV10-2 and J usage is TRBJ1-1, with D unclear. The CDR3 loop spans 13 amino acids. V lost 2 bases, J lost 4 bases, and 8 bases lay in between. CDR1 is WSHSY and CDR2 is SAAADI in the germline V gene. CDR3 residues: CASSEGRSTEAFF. The CDR3 DNA follows: TGCGCCAGCAGTGAGGGCAGATCCACTGAAGCTTTCTTT.